This T cell receptor (beta chain) was retrieved from a study of shared clonotypes between healthy human individuals. Study-level points and caveats: In general, naive subsets displayed greater estimated richness than memory subsets did. The generation probabilities recorded for non-shared clonotypes fell below those of clonotypes shared by all four donors.

The naive CD8 population came from CD45RO-negative cells selected for CCR7, without terminally differentiated effector memory CD45RA+ cells. To note about this clone: Its antigen is unknown.

Germline loops: CDR1 LNHDA, CDR2 SQIVND (reference sequence). The CDR3 spans 16 residues. V was trimmed by 3 bases and J by 0 bases, leaving 15 bases between them. Using immunoSEQ multiplex PCR, the repertoire was profiled, and TCRdb retains in-frame clones only, with some absent. Seen here are approximately 600,000 clones, 85% to 95% observed once, and the top ten hold over 0.1%. This chain joins TRBV19 and TRBJ2-7; D is uncertain. The material sequenced was naive CD8+ T cells sorted from blood. The sequence derives from a woman aged 25 to 39 in good health. The CDR3 reads CASSIMITRASYEQYF. CDR3 DNA sequence: TGTGCCAGTAGTATTATGATTACACGAGCCTCCTACGAGCAGTACTTC.